This T cell receptor (beta chain) derives from a study of cytomegalovirus exposure and HLA in healthy donors. Vbeta (60) and Jbeta (13) primers were used in the PCR. Measured with immunoSEQ multiplex PCR; TCRdb has only the in-frame clones, and not every one. The sample has about 130,000 clones, roughly 78% seen once. The germline CDR1 and CDR2 sequences are MDHEN and SYDVKM. This CDR3 spans 15 amino acids. V was trimmed by 7 bases and J by 4 bases, leaving 16 bases between them. Findings of the study overall: Analyses of presence/absence relied on an assumption of roughly uniform sequencing depth across donors. TCR beta V- and J-gene trimming, according to a later analysis, was linked to a missense DCLRE1C variant. The study carried out a later analysis of TCR beta sequences. It associated approximately 15,000 of them with specific HLA alleles at a false discovery rate of 0.05.

With respect to this clone: Its specificity is unknown.

The sequence derives from a man younger than 40 in good health and CMV-seronegative. Sequencing input: PBMCs. The chain links TRBV28 to TRBJ2-2; perhaps TRBD2 as D (7 bases). CDR3 bases: TGTGCCAGCACCCTGGGGGGGCCAGGCACCGGGGAGCTGTTTTTT. It encodes CASTLGGPGTGELFF.